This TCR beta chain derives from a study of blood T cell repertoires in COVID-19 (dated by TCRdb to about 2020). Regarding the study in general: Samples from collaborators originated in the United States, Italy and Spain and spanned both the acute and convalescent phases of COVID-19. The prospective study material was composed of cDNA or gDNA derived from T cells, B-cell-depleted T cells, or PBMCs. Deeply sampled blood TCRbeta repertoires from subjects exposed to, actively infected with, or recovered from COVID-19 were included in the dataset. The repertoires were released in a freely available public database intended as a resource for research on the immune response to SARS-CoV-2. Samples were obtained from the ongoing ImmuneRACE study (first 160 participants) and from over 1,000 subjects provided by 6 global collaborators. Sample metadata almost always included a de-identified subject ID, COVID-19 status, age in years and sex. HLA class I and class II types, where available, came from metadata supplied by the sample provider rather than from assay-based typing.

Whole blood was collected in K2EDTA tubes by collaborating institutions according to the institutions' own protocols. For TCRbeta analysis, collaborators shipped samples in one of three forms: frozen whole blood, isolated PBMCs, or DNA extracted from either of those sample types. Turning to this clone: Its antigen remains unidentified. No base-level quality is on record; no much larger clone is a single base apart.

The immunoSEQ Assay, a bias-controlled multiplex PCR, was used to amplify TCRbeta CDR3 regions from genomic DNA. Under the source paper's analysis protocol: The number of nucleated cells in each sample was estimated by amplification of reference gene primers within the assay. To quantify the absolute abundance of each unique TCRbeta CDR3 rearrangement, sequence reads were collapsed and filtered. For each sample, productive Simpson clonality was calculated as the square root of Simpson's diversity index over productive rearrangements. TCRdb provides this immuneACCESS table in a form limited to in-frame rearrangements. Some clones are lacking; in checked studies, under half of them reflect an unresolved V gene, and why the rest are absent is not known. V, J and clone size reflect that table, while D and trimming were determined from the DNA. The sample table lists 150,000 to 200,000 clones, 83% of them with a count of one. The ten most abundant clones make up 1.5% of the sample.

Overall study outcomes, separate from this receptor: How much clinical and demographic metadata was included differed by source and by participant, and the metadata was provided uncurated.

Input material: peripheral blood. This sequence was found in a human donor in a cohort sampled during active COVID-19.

The DNA is TGTGCCAGCAGTTTCGGGGGGAGGGCCCTAGGCACAGATACGCAGTATTTT. Translated, it reads CASSFGGRALGTDTQYF. The sequence links TRBV27 to TRBJ2-3, with 7 bases aligning to TRBD2. Trimmed from V: 3 bases; trimmed from J: 1 base; junction bases lacking a gene match: 10. The CDR3 runs 17 residues from the cysteine to the phenylalanine. The retained sequence is limited to the CDR3, 51 bases, with the frame set at the first base. The germline V gene encodes CDR1 MNHEY and CDR2 SMNVEV (reference sequence).